This T cell receptor beta chain was profiled in a study of naive and memory T cell subsets. Findings and limits, study-wide: In naive cells, over 85% of TCR sequences were seen only once. No ground truth validated the naive and memory repertoire findings. A few larger clonotypes appeared in naive repertoires, especially CD8, possibly memory cells re-expressing CD45RA.

Cells stained for CD3, CD4, CD8, CD45RA, CD27 and viability were sorted into four CD45RA/CD27 subsets. This clonotype was detected a few times. Its antigen is not known. Between the trimmed V and J ends, which lost 4 bases and 0 bases, there was a span of 12 bases. The CDR3 covers 15 residues. Germline values: CDR1 SGHRS, CDR2 YFSETQ. An equimolar mix of two oligonucleotides served as the beta constant-region primer for TRBC1 and TRBC2. Four rounds of PCR amplified the ligated cDNA using nested alpha and beta constant-region primers plus SP2. A 12-nucleotide UMI and the SP2 primer were added to the cDNA 3' end by oligonucleotide ligation. MiXCR, run by TCRdb on the UMI-ligation and nested PCR reads, gives a single entry per CDR3 protein. The sample records roughly 83,000 distinct CDR3 sequences, 10% to 12% being singletons.

Material: naive CD4+ T cells from blood. The clonotype comes from a human donor in good health. The chain recombines TRBV5-1 with TRBJ2-3; no clear D. CDR3: CASSPTPASTDTQYF. The CDR3 coding sequence is TGCGCCAGCAGCCCGACACCGGCTAGCACAGATACGCAGTATTTT.